This T cell receptor (beta chain) came from a study of blood T cell repertoires in COVID-19. Whole-study context: Collection of acute and convalescent COVID-19 samples took place in the United States, Italy and Spain.

Trimming at V came to 8 bases and at J to 7 bases, leaving 12 bases not matched to a gene. CDR3 length: 14 residues. Looked up from germline, CDR1 is SNHLY and CDR2 is FYNNEI. Profiling relied on immunoSEQ multiplex PCR, and the TCRdb table lists in-frame clones only, not all of them. The table lists 120,000 or so clones, approximately 68% of them singletons, with approximately 8% in the top ten. Material for sequencing was peripheral blood. The source of this sequence is a woman aged 60 to 75 with acute or convalescent COVID-19. This rearrangement joins TRBV2 to TRBJ2-7, with TRBD1 matching over 9 bases. As DNA, the CDR3 is TGTGCCAGCCATACCGGGACAGGGAGGGGGGAGCAGTACTTC. Translating gives CASHTGTGRGEQYF.